The table lists the clone carrying this TCR beta chain with many counts. The target antigen is unknown. The CDR3 is 14 amino acids. J was trimmed by 4 bases and V by 3 bases; bases with no gene match: 3. Per germline, CDR1 SGHVS and CDR2 FNYEAQ. The authors prepared the TCRbeta library with unique molecular identifiers. One entry per CDR3 protein results from TCRdb running MiXCR on the PCR reads. The data show about 110,000 distinct CDR3 sequences, almost 6.5% seen once. The data derive from a study of T-cell reconstitution after alpha-beta-depleted transplantation in children. Study observations and caveats: Newly generated T cells supplied most T-cell counts and diversity one year post-transplant. Some patients showed high day-60 TCRbeta diversity, which derived from surviving recipient T cells and thymic progenitors.

The chain carries TRBV7-6 and TRBJ2-1; 7 positions match TRBD1. Source: PBMCs, mostly from graft donor cells, taken 360 days after TCRalphabeta/CD19-depleted stem cell transplant. The origin of this receptor is a male patient aged 2-9 years who had a stem cell transplant for acute lymphoblastic leukemia, so the T cells may come from the graft donor. CDR3 in amino acids: CASSLQQGYNEQFF. As DNA, the CDR3 is TGTGCCAGCAGCTTGCAACAGGGGTACAATGAGCAGTTCTTC.